A single sample is the source of the 28 T cell receptor beta chains below, sequenced in a study of CD8+CD57+ T cells in acquired aplastic anemia listed by TCRdb under 2018. The listed sequencing device is Illumina HiSeq 2000. TCR beta VDJ combination and CDR3 sequence profiling used genomic DNA as the template. TCRdb took the public reads, trimmed them with fastp at Q25, ran MiXCR for clone calling and kept in-frame beta chains. Rows matching on CDR3 protein sequence are summarized as one entry with the most common DNA and genes. Recorded for this sample are 150,000 or so distinct CDR3 sequences; under 75% of them occurred a single time. The top ten hold under 60% of the sample. The sequenced sample consisted of sorted CD4+, CD8+, or CD8+CD57+ T cells (not recorded which) from PBMCs. The receptors stem from a human donor in good health.

The genes are TRBV25-1 and TRBJ1-6; 10 bases map to TRBD1. J lost 6 bases, V lost 1 base, and 3 bases had no gene match. This CDR3 spans 16 amino acids. Germline V CDR1 and CDR2: MGHDK, SYGVNS. The CDR3 DNA follows: TGTGCCAGCAGTGAATCCCGGGACAGGGGTAATTCACCCCTCCACTTT. Translation gives CASSESRDRGNSPLHF.

The chain links TRBV4-2 to TRBJ2-1; 12 nucleotides agree with TRBD2. Looked up from germline, CDR1 is LGHNA and CDR2 is YNFKEQ. The CDR3 is 15 residues long. V was clipped by 5 bases and J by 9 bases; unmatched bases: 8. CDR3 in DNA: TGTGCCAGCAGCGCCCGACTAGCGGGAGCGATTGAGCAGTTCTTC. It encodes CASSARLAGAIEQFF.

Only a few counts were recorded for this clonotype. The chain joins TRBV10-3 to TRBJ2-2, with 8 bases lining up with TRBD1. Looked up from germline, CDR1 is ENHRY and CDR2 is SYGVKD. The CDR3 runs 16 residues. Losses at the gene ends were 2 bases for V and 1 base for J; bases not matched to a gene: 3. CDR3: CAISEGRGLNTGELFF. CDR3 coding DNA: TGTGCCATCAGTGAGGGCAGGGGGCTGAACACCGGGGAGCTGTTTTTT.

The count of this clonotype is one. The chain is built from TRBV7-8 and TRBJ1-2, with 7 nucleotides matching TRBD1. The V segment lost 2 bases and the J segment 4 bases; nucleotides outside the gene matches: 7. Per the germline V gene, CDR1 is SGHVS and CDR2 is FQNEAQ. CDR3 length equals 15 residues. The CDR3 nucleotides are TGTGCCAGCAGCTTATATTCGACAGGGAGCTATGGCTACACCTTC. Encoded protein: CASSLYSTGSYGYTF.

CDR3 protein: CASSLTLVSEQYF. The DNA for the CDR3 is TGTGCCAGCAGCTTAACCCTAGTTTCCGAGCAGTACTTC. The gene calls are TRBV7-3 and TRBJ2-7; unclear D gene. Looked up from germline, CDR1 is SGHTA and CDR2 is FQGTGA. The CDR3 is made up of 13 amino acids. V gave up 0 bases and J gave up 6 bases, with 9 bases separating them.

The chain couples TRBV6-6 to TRBJ2-2; 7 nucleotides line up with TRBD2. This CDR3 has 14 residues. V shed 7 bases, J shed 11 bases, and the junction held 13 bases outside the gene matches. The V gene's germline CDR1 is MNHNY and CDR2 SVGAGI (reference sequence). The CDR3 DNA is TGTGCCAGCACCTCGGGACGGGAGGCCTACGAGCTGTTTTTT. Translating it yields CASTSGREAYELFF.

V and J are TRBV20-1 and TRBJ2-7, with 11 bases lining up with TRBD1. V dropped 3 bases and J dropped 3; count of bases not matched to a gene: 7. Germline-derived CDR1 and CDR2 are DFQATT and SNEGSKA (reference sequence). The CDR3 extends over 15 amino acids. The CDR3 region is CSASPGTGGIYEQYF. The CDR3 DNA reads TGCAGTGCTAGCCCCGGGACAGGGGGTATCTACGAGCAGTACTTC.

The V call is TRBV9, the J call TRBJ2-1; D unresolved. This CDR3 comprises 12 residues. Trimming removed 0 bases at V and 5 bases at J, with 3 bases between. Germline-derived CDR1 and CDR2 are SGDLS and YYNGEE. CDR3: CASSVANNEQFF. Written as DNA, the CDR3 is TGTGCCAGCAGCGTAGCCAACAATGAGCAGTTCTTC.

This sequence joins TRBV10-1 and TRBJ2-7; 8 bases are a match to TRBD1. The germline gives CDR1 WNHNN, CDR2 SYGVQD (reference sequence). The trim removed 6 bases at V and 5 bases at J, leaving 6 bases unmatched. The CDR3 loop spans 13 amino acids. In nucleotides, the CDR3 is TGCGCCAGCAGGTATAAGACAGGGGACGAGCAGTACTTC. Its protein product is CASRYKTGDEQYF.

The chain is built from TRBV19 and TRBJ1-4, with unresolved D. Per the germline V gene, CDR1 is LNHDA and CDR2 is SQIVND (reference sequence). V was cut by 5 bases and J by 0 bases, with 10 bases left in between. The CDR3 is made up of 15 amino acids. Written as DNA, the CDR3 is TGTGCCAGTAGTGTGCAATACGCAACTAATGAAAAACTGTTTTTT. The encoded protein is CASSVQYATNEKLFF.

This rearrangement joins TRBV24-1 to TRBJ2-3; D is possibly TRBD1 (5 bases). Germline CDR1 KGHDR, CDR2 SFDVKD. V lost 1 base and J 5 bases, leaving 12 bases between the germline ends. The length of the CDR3 is 15 residues. In DNA, the CDR3 is TGTGCCACCAGTGATTTCTCGCCAGGGAAAGATACGCAGTATTTT. It is translated as CATSDFSPGKDTQYF.

V is TRBV24-1 and J is TRBJ1-1, with D hard to call. The V end lost 0 bases, the J end lost 7 bases, and 5 bases lay between the germline ends. Germline CDR1 and CDR2: KGHDR and SFDVKD. This CDR3 spans 12 amino acids. CDR3 bases: TGTGCCACCAGTGATTTGATGGGTGAAGCTTTCTTT. Protein: CATSDLMGEAFF.

Ten or more counts support this clonotype. The chain links TRBV5-6 to TRBJ2-6, with 8 bases identical to TRBD1. V dropped 0 bases and J dropped 0; count of bases not matched to a gene: 5. From germline, CDR1 is SGHDT and CDR2 YYEEEE. CDR3 length: 18 residues. The CDR3 sequence: CASSLGTGIGSGANVLTF. Here the CDR3 DNA reads TGTGCCAGCAGCTTGGGGACAGGGATAGGCTCTGGGGCCAACGTCCTGACTTTC.

The chain couples TRBV7-8 to TRBJ2-1, with TRBD2 as a possible D gene (6 bases). The CDR3 spans 16 residues. V shed 5 bases and J shed 3 bases, with 17 bases lying between them. In germline, CDR1 is SGHVS, CDR2 FQNEAQ. The CDR3 nucleotides read TGTGCCAGCAGCCCCGGCGGAGGGCCTTACTACAATGAGCAGTTCTTC. It specifies CASSPGGGPYYNEQFF.

The chain joins TRBV15 to TRBJ2-1, with 10 bases identical to TRBD2. This CDR3 has 16 amino acids. Germline CDR1 LNHNV, CDR2 YYDKDF (reference sequence). Trimming removed 1 base from V and 4 bases from J; junction bases left unmatched: 4. CDR3 in amino acids: CATSRVQLAGYNEQFF. The CDR3, as DNA: TGTGCCACCAGCAGAGTTCAACTAGCGGGGTACAATGAGCAGTTCTTC.

The DNA for the CDR3 is TGTGCCAGCAGCCAAGAGACCGAGCAGTACTTC. It translates to CASSQETEQYF. The rearrangement uses TRBV7-2 and TRBJ2-7; D ambiguous. The germline gives CDR1 SGHTA, CDR2 FQGNSA. The CDR3 has 11 amino acids. Trimming pared 5 bases from V and 6 bases from J, leaving 8 bases between.

The V call is TRBV12-3 or TRBV12-4, the J call TRBJ2-7, with a possible D match to TRBD1 (6 bases). This CDR3 spans 14 amino acids. V lost 5 bases and J 3 bases, leaving 14 bases between the germline ends. Written as DNA, the CDR3 is TGTGCCAGCAGTCGGCAGGGGCCAGACTACGAGCAGTACTTC. Its translation is CASSRQGPDYEQYF.

A note on this clonotype: A read error may account for a junction end that differs from germline. The gene calls are TRBV5-1 and TRBJ1-1; 8 bases agree with TRBD1. The CDR3 is made up of 15 amino acids. Germline V gives CDR1 SGHRS, CDR2 YFSETQ. DNA for the CDR3: TGTGCCAGCAGCCATCAAAAGACAGGGGACACTGAAGCTTTCTTT. It is translated as CASSHQKTGDTEAFF.

The gene calls are TRBV19 and TRBJ2-7; D is undetermined. There are 18 residues in the CDR3. V lost 3 bases to trimming and J lost 0 bases, with 21 bases between them. Germline V gives CDR1 LNHDA, CDR2 SQIVND (reference sequence). The CDR3 region is CASSIPSSKADISYEQYF. CDR3 in DNA: TGTGCCAGTAGTATCCCCAGTAGTAAGGCAGATATCTCCTACGAGCAGTACTTC.

The table lists this clonotype with many counts. V is TRBV4-1 and J is TRBJ2-3, with TRBD2 matching 7 bases. The V gene's germline CDR1 is MGHRA and CDR2 YSYEKL. This CDR3 has 16 residues. V lost 2 bases to trimming and J lost 2 bases; unmatched junction nucleotides: 7. CDR3 region: CASSQIGLAVTDTQYF. DNA of the CDR3: TGCGCCAGCAGCCAAATAGGGCTAGCGGTCACAGATACGCAGTATTTT.

CDR3 amino acids: CASSDQGVGSPLHF. CDR3 DNA: TGTGCCAGCAGTGACCAGGGAGTGGGCTCACCCCTCCACTTT. This chain connects TRBV2 to TRBJ1-6; D is perhaps TRBD1 (5 bases). V lost 3 bases and J lost 10, with 13 bases in between. The CDR3 contains 14 residues. Germline V gives CDR1 SNHLY, CDR2 FYNNEI.

This clonotype has a count of ten or more. The chain combines TRBV4-2 with TRBJ2-7; TRBD1 matches 8 bases. CDR3 length equals 17 residues. Looked up from germline, CDR1 is LGHNA and CDR2 is YNFKEQ. Trimming took 3 bases from V and 2 from J; bases not matched to a gene: 12. CDR3 region: CASSHDIGQGQTYEQYF. DNA for the CDR3: TGTGCCAGCAGCCATGATATCGGACAGGGTCAAACCTACGAGCAGTACTTC.

As concerns this clonotype: Its ends do not fully match the called genes, so a read error is possible. V and J are TRBV2 and TRBJ2-3; TRBD2 is a possible D gene (6 bases). The germline gives CDR1 SNHLY, CDR2 FYNNEI. The CDR3 runs 14 residues. The CDR3 DNA follows: TGTGCCTCCAACGGGGGAGTTGGGGCAGATACGCTGTATTTT. The encoded protein is CASNGGVGADTLYF.

On this clonotype itself: A read error may be the cause here, since a much bigger clone is one base away. The genes are TRBV11-2 and TRBJ2-3, with D uncertain. Gene TRBJ1-5 matches the end of the DNA better, so the J call may be wrong. In germline, CDR1 is SGHAT, CDR2 FQNNGV. This CDR3 is built from 16 residues. CDR3 sequence reads: CASSLSAGEDTDTQHF. In nucleotides, the CDR3 is TGTGCCAGCAGCTTGTCGGCGGGAGAAGACACAGATACGCAGCATTTT.

Regarding this clonotype: Sequence at one end of the junction differs from germline and may be a read error. The genes are TRBV5-1 and TRBJ1-1, with D perhaps TRBD1 (6 bases). CDR3 length: 14 residues. Germline assignment: CDR1 SGHRS and CDR2 YFSETQ. CDR3 residues: CASSLQGRGDGAFF. The DNA for the CDR3 is TGTGCCAGCAGCTTGCAGGGGAGGGGAGATGGAGCTTTCTTC.

This chain joins TRBV20-1 and TRBJ1-2; TRBD1 matches at 11 bases. The CDR3 is 15 amino acids. The V gene's germline CDR1 is DFQATT and CDR2 SNEGSKA (reference sequence). V lost 0 bases to trimming and J lost 3 bases; unmatched junction nucleotides: 3. The CDR3 protein is CSARDQGQGDYGYTF. Written as DNA, the CDR3 is TGCAGTGCTAGAGATCAGGGACAGGGGGACTATGGCTACACCTTC.

This clonotype was seen only a few times. J is TRBJ1-2 and V is TRBV28; D gene ambiguous. The germline V and J ends were trimmed by 7 bases and 4 bases, with 13 bases remaining between them. CDR3 length: 13 residues. Germline loops: CDR1 MDHEN, CDR2 SYDVKM. CDR3 protein: CASTPPGSYGYTF. CDR3 nucleotide sequence: TGTGCCAGCACCCCCCCGGGCAGCTATGGCTACACCTTC.

The CDR3 loop reads CASSKDSWETQYF. The CDR3 nucleotides read TGTGCCAGCAGCAAGGACAGTTGGGAGACCCAGTACTTC. J is TRBJ2-5 and V is TRBV12-3 or TRBV12-4, with a possible D match to TRBD1 (6 bases). CDR3 length: 13 residues. Trimming cost V 6 bases and J 5 bases, with 13 bases left between them.